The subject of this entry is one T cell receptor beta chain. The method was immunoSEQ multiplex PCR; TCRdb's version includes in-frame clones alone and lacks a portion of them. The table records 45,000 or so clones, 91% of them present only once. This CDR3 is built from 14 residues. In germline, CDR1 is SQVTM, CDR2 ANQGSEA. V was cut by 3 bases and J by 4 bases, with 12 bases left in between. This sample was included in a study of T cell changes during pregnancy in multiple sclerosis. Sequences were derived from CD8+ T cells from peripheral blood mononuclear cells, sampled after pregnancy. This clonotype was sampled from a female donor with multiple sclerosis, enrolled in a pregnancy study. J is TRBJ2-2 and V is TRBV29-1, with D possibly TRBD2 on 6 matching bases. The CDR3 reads CSVDSPGGTGELFF. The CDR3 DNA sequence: TGCAGCGTTGATTCTCCCGGGGGCACCGGGGAGCTGTTTTTT.